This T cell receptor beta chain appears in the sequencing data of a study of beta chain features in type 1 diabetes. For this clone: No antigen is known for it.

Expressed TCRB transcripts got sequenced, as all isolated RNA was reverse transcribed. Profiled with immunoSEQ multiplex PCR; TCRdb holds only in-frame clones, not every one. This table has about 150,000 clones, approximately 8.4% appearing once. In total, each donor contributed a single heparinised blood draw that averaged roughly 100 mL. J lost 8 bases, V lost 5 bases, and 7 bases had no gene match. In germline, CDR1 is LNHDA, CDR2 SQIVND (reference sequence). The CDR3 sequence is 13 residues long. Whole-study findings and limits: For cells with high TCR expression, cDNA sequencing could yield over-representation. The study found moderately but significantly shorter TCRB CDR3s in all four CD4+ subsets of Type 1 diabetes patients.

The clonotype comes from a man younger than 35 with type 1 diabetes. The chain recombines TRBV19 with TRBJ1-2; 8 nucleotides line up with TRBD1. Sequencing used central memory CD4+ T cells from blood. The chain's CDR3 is CASSGRTGLGYTF. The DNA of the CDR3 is TGTGCCAGTAGTGGGCGGACAGGGCTCGGCTACACCTTC.